In its sample, the clone carrying this T cell receptor (beta chain) was seen many times. The antigen is unknown. The source of the sample is a study of CD8 T cells in ankylosing spondylitis. The study's findings and limits: Made up of fewer than ten highly homologous variants, a TCR beta motif appeared characteristic of ankylosing spondylitis blood. Peripheral blood held disease-linked clones only at relatively low frequency, and these were CD8+. In reactive arthritis synovial fluid and blood, some motif variants had been reported before. As reported, disease-linked clones showed significant enrichment in matched ankylosing spondylitis synovial fluid.

The CDR3 has 18 amino acids. V lost 1 base and J lost 4, with 21 bases in between. In germline, CDR1 is SGHAT, CDR2 FQNNGV. TCRdb recomputed calls from the 5' RACE reads with MiXCR, one row per CDR3 protein. This table has fewer than 550,000 distinct CDR3 sequences, roughly 5.3% appearing once. The sequenced sample was blood, either unsorted or a sorted T cell fraction (not recorded which). The TCR was taken from a male donor with ankylosing spondylitis. The chain recombines TRBV11-2 with TRBJ2-3; the D gene is possibly TRBD2 (5 bases). CDR3 in amino acids: CASSLVSLAAPWADTQYF. The CDR3 region has the DNA TGTGCCAGCAGCTTAGTATCGCTAGCCGCTCCTTGGGCAGATACGCAGTATTTT. Drawing the rest from reference TRBV11-2 and TRBJ2-3, the complete variable domain is EAGVAQSPRYKIIEKRQSVAFWCNPISGHATLYWYQQILGQGPKLLIQFQNNGVVDDSQLPKDRFSAERLKGVDSTLKIQPAKLEDSAVYLCASSLVSLAAPWADTQYFGPGTRLTVL.